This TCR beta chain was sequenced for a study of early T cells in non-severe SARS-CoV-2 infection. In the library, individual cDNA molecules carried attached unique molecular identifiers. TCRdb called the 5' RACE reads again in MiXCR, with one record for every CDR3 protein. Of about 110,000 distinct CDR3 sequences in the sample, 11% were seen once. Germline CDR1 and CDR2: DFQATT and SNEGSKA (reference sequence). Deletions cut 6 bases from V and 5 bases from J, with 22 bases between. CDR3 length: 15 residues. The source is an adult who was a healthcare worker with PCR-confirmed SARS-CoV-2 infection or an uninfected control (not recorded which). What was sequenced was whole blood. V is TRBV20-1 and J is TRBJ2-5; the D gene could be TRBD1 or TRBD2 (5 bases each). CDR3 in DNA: TGCAGTGCCGCGCCCCCGGGACGACTGGGCGAGACCCAGTACTTC. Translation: CSAAPPGRLGETQYF.